These T cell receptor beta chains were read from a single sample in a study of T cell changes during pregnancy in multiple sclerosis. Libraries were prepared by immunoSEQ multiplex PCR; TCRdb keeps only in-frame clonotypes and omits some of them. The sample lists about 85,000 clones; approximately 89% were seen once. The sample in question was peripheral blood, obtained in the first trimester of pregnancy. These receptors all come from a female donor with multiple sclerosis, enrolled in a pregnancy study. Each CDR3 is given with its conserved first and last residue. A D gene is named only where the DNA matches it firmly. Clone size is stated in some rows and not others, as once, few, many or a class when expanded.

d_call	v_call	j_call	clone_size	cdr3_nt	cdr3_aa
TRBD2	TRBV7-9	TRBJ2-5	NA	TGTGCCAGCAGCCCTGGACTAGCGGGTCTGGACCAAGAGACCCAGTACTTC	CASSPGLAGLDQETQYF
TRBD1	TRBV10-3	TRBJ1-6	NA	TGTGCCATCAGTGAGTCGACAGGGAAATCCCCTCTCCACTTT	CAISESTGKSPLHF
TRBD1	TRBV5-1	TRBJ1-1	NA	TGCGCCAGCAGCTCGGACAGGGGGACTGAAGCTTTCTTT	CASSSDRGTEAFF
TRBD1	TRBV5-8	TRBJ1-2	NA	TGTGCCAGCAGCTATGGGGACAGGCTCTATGGCTACACCTTC	CASSYGDRLYGYTF
TRBD1	TRBV19	TRBJ2-2	NA	TGTGCCAGTAGTTCCTACGGGACAGGGTGGTCCGGGGAGCTGTTTTTT	CASSSYGTGWSGELFF
NA	TRBV9	TRBJ1-2	NA	TGTGCCAGCACCAAACCGGGGGACAACTATGGCTACACCTTC	CASTKPGDNYGYTF
TRBD1	TRBV19	TRBJ1-5	NA	TGTGCCAGTACCTTAAAATCCAGGGGGCGTAACCCCCAGCATTTT	CASTLKSRGRNPQHF
TRBD2	TRBV7-9	TRBJ2-1	NA	TGTGCCAGCAGCTTTTCCTTCGGCGGGAGTCAGGGCGATGAGCAGTTCTTC	CASSFSFGGSQGDEQFF
NA	TRBV9	TRBJ2-2	NA	TGTGCCAGCAGCGCGGACAGCTACACCGGGGAGCTGTTTTTT	CASSADSYTGELFF
TRBD2	TRBV11-3	TRBJ2-1	once	TGTGCCAGCAGCCTACCCGGGACTAGCGGCAACAATGAGCAGTTCTTC	CASSLPGTSGNNEQFF
NA	TRBV6-5	TRBJ1-1	NA	TGTGCCAGCAGCTACCAATCAGACACTGAAGCTTTCTTT	CASSYQSDTEAFF